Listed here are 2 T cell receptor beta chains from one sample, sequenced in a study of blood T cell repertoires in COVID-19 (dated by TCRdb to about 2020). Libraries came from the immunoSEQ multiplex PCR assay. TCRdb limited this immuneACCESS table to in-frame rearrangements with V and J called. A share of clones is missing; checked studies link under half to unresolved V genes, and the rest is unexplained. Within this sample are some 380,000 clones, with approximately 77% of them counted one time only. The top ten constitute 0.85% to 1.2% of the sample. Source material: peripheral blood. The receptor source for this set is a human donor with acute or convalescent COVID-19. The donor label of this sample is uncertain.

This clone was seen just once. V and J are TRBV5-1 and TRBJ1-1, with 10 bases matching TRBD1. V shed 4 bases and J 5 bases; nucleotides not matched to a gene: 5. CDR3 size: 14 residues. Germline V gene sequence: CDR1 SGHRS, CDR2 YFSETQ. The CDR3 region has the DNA TGCGCCAGCAGCATGACAGGGGGCAGGACTGAAGCTTTCTTT. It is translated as CASSMTGGRTEAFF.

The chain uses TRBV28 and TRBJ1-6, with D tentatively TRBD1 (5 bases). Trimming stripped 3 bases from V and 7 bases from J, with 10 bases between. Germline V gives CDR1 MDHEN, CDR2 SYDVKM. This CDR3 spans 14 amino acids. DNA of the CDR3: TGTGCCAGCAGTTTGGGGGGGATAAATTCACCCCTCCACTTT. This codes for CASSLGGINSPLHF.